The 29 T cell receptor beta chains below come from one sample, sequenced in a study of T cell responses to AZD1222 COVID-19 vaccine. Profiled with immunoSEQ multiplex PCR; TCRdb holds only in-frame clones, not every one. The data show about 140,000 clones, approximately 83% seen once. Sequences were derived from peripheral blood, sampled on day 0 of AZD1222 vaccination. The receptors shown here come from an adult in good health.

The rearrangement joins TRBV28 to TRBJ2-3; 9 bases map to TRBD1. From germline, CDR1 is MDHEN and CDR2 SYDVKM. This CDR3 comprises 12 residues. V shed 3 bases, J shed 14 bases, and the junction held 6 bases outside the gene matches. CDR3 in DNA: TGTGCCAGCAGTTTGCTAACAGGGGGCGGGTATTTT. Amino acids: CASSLLTGGGYF.

The V call is TRBV15, the J call TRBJ1-3, with D possibly being TRBD1 (6 bases). The germline V gene encodes CDR1 LNHNV and CDR2 YYDKDF (reference sequence). The CDR3 has 12 amino acids. Trimming shortened V by 8 bases and J by 7 bases, and 12 bases separated the two germline ends. CDR3 loop: CATGQGTNTIYF. The CDR3 DNA follows: TGTGCCACCGGTCAGGGGACTAACACCATATATTTT.

V usage is TRBV19 and J usage is TRBJ2-6, with D unclear. CDR3 length: 17 amino acids. The V gene's germline CDR1 is LNHDA and CDR2 SQIVND (reference sequence). V lost 5 bases to trimming and J lost 2 bases, with 16 bases between them. The DNA for the CDR3 is TGTGCCAGTAGTTCCCAGCGCTCAAAAACTGGGGCCAACGTCCTGACTTTC. This encodes CASSSQRSKTGANVLTF.

This chain joins TRBV5-5 and TRBJ2-1; 7 nucleotides match TRBD1. J gave up 3 bases and V 0 bases, and 3 bases lay outside the gene matches. CDR1 is SGHKS, CDR2 YYEKEE, per germline (reference sequence). This CDR3 has 15 residues. The CDR3 DNA reads TGTGCCAGCAGCTTGGCCACAGGGGACTACAATGAGCAGTTCTTC. Encoded protein: CASSLATGDYNEQFF.

V usage is TRBV6-5 and J usage is TRBJ1-1; tentatively, D is TRBD1 (5 bases). The CDR3 is 11 residues long. CDR1 and CDR2 (germline): MNHEY, SVGAGI. As DNA, the CDR3 is TGTGGGACGGGGGGGAACACTGAAGCTTTCTTT. This codes for CGTGGNTEAFF.

The chain has TRBV14 and TRBJ1-2, with D unclear. This CDR3 is built from 14 residues. The V and J ends lost 5 bases and 4 bases respectively, with 14 bases between them. Germline V gives CDR1 SGHDN, CDR2 FVKESK. The CDR3 DNA sequence: TGTGCCAGCAGCAATGACCCCCGTTCCTATGGCTACACCTTC. Translated: CASSNDPRSYGYTF.

This clone was counted between two and nine times. The J gene is TRBJ1-1, the V gene TRBV6-7; possibly TRBD1 for D (6 bases). TRBV6-7 falls under the ORF class, with uncertain function. The CDR3 length is 15 residues. V was trimmed by 4 bases and J by 1 base, leaving 13 bases between them. The CDR3 coding sequence is TGTGCCAGCAGTTCTCCCTCGGGACAGAACACTGAAGCTTTCTTT. Protein: CASSSPSGQNTEAFF.

This chain connects TRBV2 to TRBJ1-1; D possibly corresponds to TRBD1 (6 bases). CDR3 length: 12 residues. V lost 6 bases, J lost 8 bases, and 13 bases lay in between. Germline CDR1 is SNHLY and CDR2 is FYNNEI. CDR3 nucleotides: TGTGCCAGCAGGGCACAGGGCATAGAAGCTTTCTTT. Protein sequence: CASRAQGIEAFF.

CDR3: CASTETGGRNTEAFF. The CDR3 DNA is TGTGCCAGCACCGAGACAGGGGGCCGGAACACTGAAGCTTTCTTT. The rearrangement uses TRBV5-6 and TRBJ1-1; 10 bases agree with TRBD1. The junction had 6 bases not matched to a gene; V was cut back by 6 bases and J by 1 base. Germline CDR1 SGHDT, CDR2 YYEEEE. There are 15 residues in the CDR3.

The chain joins TRBV6-2 or TRBV6-3 to TRBJ2-7; TRBD2 matches 9 bases. J gave up 3 bases and V 5 bases, and 11 bases lay outside the gene matches. The CDR3 length is 16 residues. CDR1 and CDR2 (germline): MNHEY, SVGEGT. The CDR3 loop is CASSGILAGKNYEQYF. The CDR3 nucleotides read TGTGCCAGCAGTGGCATTCTAGCGGGGAAAAACTACGAGCAGTACTTC.

The chain links TRBV19 to TRBJ1-5; D perhaps matches TRBD1 (6 bases). Per the germline V gene, CDR1 is LNHDA and CDR2 is SQIVND (reference sequence). V lost 10 bases to trimming and J lost 5 bases, with 15 bases between them. This CDR3 is built from 13 residues. The CDR3 coding sequence is TGTGCCACAGGGGTATGGGGGGATCAGCCCCAGCATTTT. Translation: CATGVWGDQPQHF.

In its sample, this clone was seen a few times. The chain carries TRBV7-8 and TRBJ1-2; D is perhaps TRBD1 (5 bases). V lost 0 bases to trimming and J lost 3 bases, with 8 bases between them. The CDR3 is made up of 14 amino acids. The germline gives CDR1 SGHVS, CDR2 FQNEAQ. The CDR3 nucleotides are TGTGCCAGCAGCTTAGCCGGGACTGACTATGGCTACACCTTC. It yields the protein CASSLAGTDYGYTF.

V gene TRBV4-1 combines with J gene TRBJ2-1; D is unclear. The CDR3 has 11 residues. The germline V gene encodes CDR1 MGHRA and CDR2 YSYEKL. V lost 0 bases, J lost 15 bases, and 9 bases lay in between. CDR3 protein: CASSQETRPFF. The CDR3 DNA follows: TGCGCCAGCAGCCAAGAGACCCGCCCGTTCTTC.

The chain is built from TRBV21-1 and TRBJ2-7. TRBV21-1 is designated a pseudogene. The length of the CDR3 is 16 residues. This chain's CDR3 is CASSRVDPKDIREQYF. The DNA of the CDR3 is TGTGCCAGCAGCAGGGTGGACCCAAAGGATATTCGCGAGCAGTACTTC.

The V call is TRBV27, the J call TRBJ2-1; TRBD2 might be the D (5 bases). Germline V gene data show CDR1 as MNHEY and CDR2 as SMNVEV (reference sequence). The CDR3 length is 18 residues. Trimming removed 0 bases at V and 0 bases at J, with 15 bases between. The CDR3 coding sequence is TGTGCCAGCAGTTTATCGTGGCTAGCTTTGGGCTCCTACAATGAGCAGTTCTTC. Amino acids: CASSLSWLALGSYNEQFF.

This clone was recorded only once. This chain connects TRBV28 to TRBJ1-2, with no clear D. Germline V CDR1 and CDR2: MDHEN, SYDVKM. The CDR3 is made up of 14 amino acids. Trimming took off 3 bases at V and 7 bases at J, with 15 bases between the two ends. The CDR3 DNA is TGTGCCAGCAGTTTGGGCTCCGACGGTCGTGGCTACACCTTC. Translated: CASSLGSDGRGYTF.

The chain employs TRBV30 and TRBJ2-7, with TRBD1 matching over 8 bases. V dropped 6 bases and J dropped 0; count of bases not matched to a gene: 7. The CDR3 runs to 14 residues. The germline CDR1 and CDR2 sequences are GTSNPN and SVGIG (reference sequence). CDR3 in amino acids: CACQQGGFSYEQYF. The DNA of the CDR3 is TGTGCCTGCCAACAGGGGGGCTTCTCCTACGAGCAGTACTTC.

The chain links TRBV19 to TRBJ1-2; perhaps TRBD1 as D (6 bases). The germline V gene encodes CDR1 LNHDA and CDR2 SQIVND (reference sequence). V was trimmed by 1 base and J by 4 bases, leaving 13 bases between them. The CDR3 extends over 15 amino acids. CDR3 amino acids: CASSIGPGQFYGYTF. CDR3 sequence (DNA): TGTGCCAGTAGTATAGGCCCGGGACAATTCTATGGCTACACCTTC.

The chain uses TRBV11-3 and TRBJ2-1, with D perhaps matching TRBD2 (5 bases). CDR3 length: 13 residues. With 11 bases removed from V and 5 bases from J, the gap between germline ends came to 16 bases. Germline lookup yields CDR1 SGHNT and CDR2 YENEEA. CDR3 sequence reads: CASQAGGHNEQFF. As DNA, the CDR3 is TGTGCCTCCCAGGCAGGAGGACACAATGAGCAGTTCTTC.

CDR3 residues: CASSLETGPYEQYF. The CDR3 DNA is TGTGCCAGCAGCCTCGAAACAGGGCCCTACGAGCAGTACTTC. The chain has TRBV3-1 (or the pseudogene TRBV3-2) and TRBJ2-7; D is perhaps TRBD1 (6 bases). Germline-derived CDR1 and CDR2 are LGHDT and YNNKEL (reference sequence). The length of the CDR3 is 14 residues. With 4 bases removed from V and 2 bases from J, the gap between germline ends came to 12 bases.

The rearrangement joins TRBV3-1 (or the pseudogene TRBV3-2) to TRBJ1-3; tentative D call: TRBD1 (5 bases). The CDR3 loop spans 18 amino acids. Germline V CDR1 and CDR2: LGHDT, YNNKEL (reference sequence). Trimming shortened V by 1 base and J by 6 bases, and 22 bases separated the two germline ends. CDR3 loop: CASSQGSWGLIAQNTIYF. For the CDR3, the DNA is TGTGCCAGCAGCCAAGGCTCGTGGGGACTGATTGCTCAAAACACCATATATTTT.

J is TRBJ2-6 and V is TRBV3-1 (or the pseudogene TRBV3-2); no clear D gene. The ends were cut back, 4 bases at V and 4 bases at J, with 14 bases in the middle. In germline, CDR1 is LGHDT, CDR2 YNNKEL (reference sequence). This CDR3 spans 16 amino acids. The CDR3 DNA follows: TGTGCCAGCAGCCCCACCCCCTTCGCCGGGGCCAACGTCCTGACTTTC. This codes for CASSPTPFAGANVLTF.

The chain carries TRBV16 and TRBJ2-1; D not certain. The CDR3 has 11 residues. Germline V gene sequence: CDR1 KGHSY, CDR2 FQNENV. V gave up 5 bases and J gave up 5 bases, with 4 bases separating them. The CDR3: CASSVHNEQFF. The DNA for the CDR3 is TGTGCCAGCAGCGTACACAATGAGCAGTTCTTC.

In its sample, this clone was seen a few times. The chain employs TRBV7-8 and TRBJ2-7; the D gene is possibly TRBD1 (6 bases). Germline V gene lookup returns CDR1 SGHVS and CDR2 FQNEAQ. The V end lost 1 base, the J end lost 5 bases, and 12 bases lay between the germline ends. The length of the CDR3 is 14 residues. The CDR3 coding sequence is TGTGCCAGCAGCTTAGAACACAGGGAAAACGAGCAGTACTTC. Its translation: CASSLEHRENEQYF.

CDR3 in amino acids: CASSIGQAGTQYF. The CDR3 coding sequence is TGTGCCAGTAGTATCGGACAGGCAGGGACCCAGTACTTC. The chain carries TRBV19 and TRBJ2-5; 7 nucleotides align to TRBD1. The CDR3 contains 13 residues. Germline CDR1 and CDR2: LNHDA and SQIVND (reference sequence). V lost 3 bases, J lost 7 bases, and 5 bases stayed unmatched.

This clone appeared a single time. The J gene is TRBJ1-3, the V gene TRBV19, with a tentative D call TRBD1 (6 bases). This CDR3 is built from 14 residues. The germline V and J ends were trimmed by 4 bases and 0 bases, with 7 bases remaining between them. Looked up from germline, CDR1 is LNHDA and CDR2 is SQIVND (reference sequence). This chain's CDR3 is CASSKGGSGNTIYF. CDR3 nucleotide sequence: TGTGCCAGTAGTAAGGGGGGCTCTGGAAACACCATATATTTT.

The chain combines TRBV30 with TRBJ1-2; a weak D match, TRBD1 (6 bases). CDR1 GTSNPN and CDR2 SVGIG come from the germline V gene (reference sequence). V dropped 7 bases and J dropped 8 bases, with 17 bases sitting between them. CDR3 length: 12 amino acids. The CDR3 loop reads CASEGGPGGYTF. CDR3 DNA: TGTGCCTCCGAGGGGGGCCCGGGGGGCTACACCTTC.

The chain uses TRBV3-1 (or the pseudogene TRBV3-2) and TRBJ1-2, with no clear D. Trimming stripped 0 bases from V and 0 bases from J, with 5 bases between. The length of the CDR3 is 14 residues. CDR1 and CDR2 from the germline V gene are LGHDT and YNNKEL (reference sequence). The CDR3 sequence is CASSQDSSNYGYTF. The CDR3 region has the DNA TGTGCCAGCAGCCAAGATTCGTCTAACTATGGCTACACCTTC.

The DNA for the CDR3 is TGTGCCACCAGCAGAGATGAGGGGGATACGCAGTATTTT. This gives the protein CATSRDEGDTQYF. The chain joins TRBV15 to TRBJ2-3; the D gene could be TRBD1 or TRBD2 (5 bases each). Trimming took off 0 bases at V and 6 bases at J, with 7 bases between the two ends. Germline loops: CDR1 LNHNV, CDR2 YYDKDF (reference sequence). The CDR3 spans 13 residues.